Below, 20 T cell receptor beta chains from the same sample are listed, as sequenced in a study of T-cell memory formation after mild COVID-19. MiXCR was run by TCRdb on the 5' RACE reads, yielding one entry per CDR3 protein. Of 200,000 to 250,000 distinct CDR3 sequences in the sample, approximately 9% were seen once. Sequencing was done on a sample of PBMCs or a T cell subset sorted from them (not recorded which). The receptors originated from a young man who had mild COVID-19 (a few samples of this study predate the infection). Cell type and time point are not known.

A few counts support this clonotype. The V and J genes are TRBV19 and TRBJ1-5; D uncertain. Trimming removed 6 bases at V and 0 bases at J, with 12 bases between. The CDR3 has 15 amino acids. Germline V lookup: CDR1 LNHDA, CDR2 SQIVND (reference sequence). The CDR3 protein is CASSPQWNSNQPQHF. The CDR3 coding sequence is TGTGCCAGTAGCCCCCAGTGGAATAGCAATCAGCCCCAGCATTTT.

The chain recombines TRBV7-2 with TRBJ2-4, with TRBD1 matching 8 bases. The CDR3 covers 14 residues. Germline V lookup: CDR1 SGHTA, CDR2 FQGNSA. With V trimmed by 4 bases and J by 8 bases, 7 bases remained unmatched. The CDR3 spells CASSSRQGIDIQYF. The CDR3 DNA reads TGTGCCAGCAGCTCCCGACAGGGGATCGACATTCAGTACTTC.

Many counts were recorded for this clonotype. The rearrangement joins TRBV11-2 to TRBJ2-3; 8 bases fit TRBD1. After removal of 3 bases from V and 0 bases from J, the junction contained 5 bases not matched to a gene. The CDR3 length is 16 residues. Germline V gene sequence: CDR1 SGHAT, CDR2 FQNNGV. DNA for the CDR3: TGTGCCAGCAGCTTTCAGGGGGCTTGGAGCACAGATACGCAGTATTTT. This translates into CASSFQGAWSTDTQYF.

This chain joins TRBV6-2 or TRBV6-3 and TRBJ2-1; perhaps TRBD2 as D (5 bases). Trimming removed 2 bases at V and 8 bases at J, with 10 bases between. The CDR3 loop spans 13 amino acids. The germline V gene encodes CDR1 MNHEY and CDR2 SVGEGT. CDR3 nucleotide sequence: TGTGCCAGCAGTTACAGGACTTACGATGAGCAGTTCTTC. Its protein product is CASSYRTYDEQFF.

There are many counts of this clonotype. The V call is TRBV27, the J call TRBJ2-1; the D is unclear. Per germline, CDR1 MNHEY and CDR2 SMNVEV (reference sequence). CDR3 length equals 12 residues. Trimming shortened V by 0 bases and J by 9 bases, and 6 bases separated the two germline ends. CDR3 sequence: CASSLSGIEQFF. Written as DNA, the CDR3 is TGTGCCAGCAGTTTATCGGGGATTGAGCAGTTCTTC.

CDR3 protein: CASSDLAYEQFF. CDR3 coding DNA: TGTGCCAGCAGCGACCTAGCCTATGAGCAGTTCTTC. The chain combines TRBV2 with TRBJ2-1; the D gene is possibly TRBD2 (5 bases). Trimming took 6 bases from V and 8 from J, leaving 11 bases between them. This CDR3 has 12 amino acids. Germline loops: CDR1 SNHLY, CDR2 FYNNEI.

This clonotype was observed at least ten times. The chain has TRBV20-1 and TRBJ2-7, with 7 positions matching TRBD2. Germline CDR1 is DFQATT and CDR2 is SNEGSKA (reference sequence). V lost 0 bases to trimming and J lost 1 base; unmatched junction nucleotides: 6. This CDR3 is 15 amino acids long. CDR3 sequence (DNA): TGCAGTGCTAGAGATCCTAGCGGAGAGTCCTACGAGCAGTACGTC. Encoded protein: CSARDPSGESYEQYV.

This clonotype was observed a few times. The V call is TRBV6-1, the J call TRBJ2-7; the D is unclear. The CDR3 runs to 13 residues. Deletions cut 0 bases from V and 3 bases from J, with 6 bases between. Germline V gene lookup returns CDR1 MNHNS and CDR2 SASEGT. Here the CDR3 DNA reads TGTGCCAGCAGTGAAGCGGGCAGCTACGAGCAGTACGTC. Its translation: CASSEAGSYEQYV.

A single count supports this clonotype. CDR3 DNA sequence: TGTGCCAGCAGCTGGGACAGGGGGTTTGGCTACACCTTC. Translated: CASSWDRGFGYTF. The chain combines TRBV7-9 with TRBJ1-2, with 11 positions matching TRBD1. The CDR3 length is 13 residues. The junction had 2 bases not matched to a gene; V was cut back by 4 bases and J by 7 bases. Per the germline V gene, CDR1 is SEHNR and CDR2 is FQNEAQ (reference sequence).

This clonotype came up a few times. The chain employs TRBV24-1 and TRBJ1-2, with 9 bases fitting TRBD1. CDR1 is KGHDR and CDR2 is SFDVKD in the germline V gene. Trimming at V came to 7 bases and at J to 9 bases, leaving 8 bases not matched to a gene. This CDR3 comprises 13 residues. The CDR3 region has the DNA TGTGCCACCAGCCCCGGGACAGGGAGGAGCTACACCTTC. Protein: CATSPGTGRSYTF.

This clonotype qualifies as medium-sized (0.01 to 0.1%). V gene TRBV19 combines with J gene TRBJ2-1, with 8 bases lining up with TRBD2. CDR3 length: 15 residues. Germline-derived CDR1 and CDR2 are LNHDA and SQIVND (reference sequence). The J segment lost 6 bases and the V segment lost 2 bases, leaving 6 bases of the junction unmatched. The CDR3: CASSILTSEVNEQFF. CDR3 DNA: TGTGCCAGTAGTATACTGACTAGCGAAGTCAATGAGCAGTTCTTC.

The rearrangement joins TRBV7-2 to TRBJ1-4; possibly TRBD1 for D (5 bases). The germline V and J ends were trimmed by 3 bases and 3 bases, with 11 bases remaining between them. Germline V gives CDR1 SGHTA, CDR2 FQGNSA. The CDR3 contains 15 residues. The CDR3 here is CASSFEGLANEKLFF. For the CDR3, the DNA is TGTGCCAGCAGCTTCGAGGGGTTGGCTAATGAAAAACTGTTTTTT. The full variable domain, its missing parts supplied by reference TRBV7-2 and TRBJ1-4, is GAGVSQSPSNKVTEKGKDVELRCDPISGHTALYWYRQSLGQGLEFLIYFQGNSAPDKSGLPSDRFSAERTGGSVSTLTIQRTQQEDSAVYLCASSFEGLANEKLFFGSGTQLSVL.

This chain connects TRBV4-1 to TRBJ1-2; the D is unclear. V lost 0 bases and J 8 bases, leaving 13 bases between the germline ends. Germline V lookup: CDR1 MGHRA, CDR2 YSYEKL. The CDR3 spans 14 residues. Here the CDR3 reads CASSQDGGLRGYTF. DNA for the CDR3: TGCGCCAGCAGCCAAGATGGAGGGTTGCGAGGCTACACCTTC.

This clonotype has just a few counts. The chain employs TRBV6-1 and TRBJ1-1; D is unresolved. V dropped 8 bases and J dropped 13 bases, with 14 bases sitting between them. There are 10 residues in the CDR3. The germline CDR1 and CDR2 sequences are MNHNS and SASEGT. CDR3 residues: CASYQFQDFF. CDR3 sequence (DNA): TGTGCCAGCTACCAGTTCCAAGATTTCTTT.

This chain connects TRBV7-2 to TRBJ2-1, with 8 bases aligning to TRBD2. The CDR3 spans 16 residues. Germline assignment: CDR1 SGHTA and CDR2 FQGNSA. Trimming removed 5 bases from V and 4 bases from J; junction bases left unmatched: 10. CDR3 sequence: CASSHPQRGSYNEQFF. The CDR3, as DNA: TGTGCCAGCAGCCACCCCCAGCGGGGGTCTTACAATGAGCAGTTCTTC. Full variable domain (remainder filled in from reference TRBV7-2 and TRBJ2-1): GAGVSQSPSNKVTEKGKDVELRCDPISGHTALYWYRQSLGQGLEFLIYFQGNSAPDKSGLPSDRFSAERTGGSVSTLTIQRTQQEDSAVYLCASSHPQRGSYNEQFFGPGTRLTVL.

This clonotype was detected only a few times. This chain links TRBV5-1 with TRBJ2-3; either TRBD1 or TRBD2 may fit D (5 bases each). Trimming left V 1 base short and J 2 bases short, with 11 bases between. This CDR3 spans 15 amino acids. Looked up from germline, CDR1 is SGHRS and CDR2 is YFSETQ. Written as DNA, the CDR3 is TGCGCCAGCAGCTTGAACGGGGCCCCCACAGATACGCAGTATTTT. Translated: CASSLNGAPTDTQYF.

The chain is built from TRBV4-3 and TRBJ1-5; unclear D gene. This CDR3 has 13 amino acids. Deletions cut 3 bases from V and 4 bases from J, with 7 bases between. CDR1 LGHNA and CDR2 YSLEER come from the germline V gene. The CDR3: CASSHGENQPQHF. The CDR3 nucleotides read TGCGCCAGCAGCCACGGAGAGAATCAGCCCCAGCATTTT.

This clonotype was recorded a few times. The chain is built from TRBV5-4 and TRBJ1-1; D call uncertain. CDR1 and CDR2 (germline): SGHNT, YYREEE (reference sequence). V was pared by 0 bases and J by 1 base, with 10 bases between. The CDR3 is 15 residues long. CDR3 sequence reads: CASSLVVRQNTEAFF. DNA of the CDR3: TGTGCCAGCAGCTTGGTGGTCAGGCAGAACACTGAAGCTTTCTTT. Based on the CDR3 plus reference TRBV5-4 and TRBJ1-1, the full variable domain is ETGVTQSPTHLIKTRGQQVTLRCSSQSGHNTVSWYQQALGQGPQFIFQYYREEENGRGNFPPRFSGLQFPNYSSELNVNALELDDSALYLCASSLVVRQNTEAFFGQGTRLTVV.

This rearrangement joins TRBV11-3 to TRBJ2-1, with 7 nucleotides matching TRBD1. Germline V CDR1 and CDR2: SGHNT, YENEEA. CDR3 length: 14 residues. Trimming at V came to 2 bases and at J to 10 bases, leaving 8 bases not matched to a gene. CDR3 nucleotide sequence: TGTGCCAGCAGCTTACAGACAGGGCGGAAGGAGCAGTTCTTC. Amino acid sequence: CASSLQTGRKEQFF.

The CDR3 coding sequence is TGTGCCAGCTCAGATGGGAGGGGATATGGCTACACCTTC. It yields the protein CASSDGRGYGYTF. The chain employs TRBV18 and TRBJ1-2, with TRBD1 as a possible D gene (5 bases). Deletions cut 5 bases from V and 5 bases from J, with 12 bases between. CDR1 is KGHSH and CDR2 is LQKENI in the germline V gene. CDR3 length equals 13 residues.